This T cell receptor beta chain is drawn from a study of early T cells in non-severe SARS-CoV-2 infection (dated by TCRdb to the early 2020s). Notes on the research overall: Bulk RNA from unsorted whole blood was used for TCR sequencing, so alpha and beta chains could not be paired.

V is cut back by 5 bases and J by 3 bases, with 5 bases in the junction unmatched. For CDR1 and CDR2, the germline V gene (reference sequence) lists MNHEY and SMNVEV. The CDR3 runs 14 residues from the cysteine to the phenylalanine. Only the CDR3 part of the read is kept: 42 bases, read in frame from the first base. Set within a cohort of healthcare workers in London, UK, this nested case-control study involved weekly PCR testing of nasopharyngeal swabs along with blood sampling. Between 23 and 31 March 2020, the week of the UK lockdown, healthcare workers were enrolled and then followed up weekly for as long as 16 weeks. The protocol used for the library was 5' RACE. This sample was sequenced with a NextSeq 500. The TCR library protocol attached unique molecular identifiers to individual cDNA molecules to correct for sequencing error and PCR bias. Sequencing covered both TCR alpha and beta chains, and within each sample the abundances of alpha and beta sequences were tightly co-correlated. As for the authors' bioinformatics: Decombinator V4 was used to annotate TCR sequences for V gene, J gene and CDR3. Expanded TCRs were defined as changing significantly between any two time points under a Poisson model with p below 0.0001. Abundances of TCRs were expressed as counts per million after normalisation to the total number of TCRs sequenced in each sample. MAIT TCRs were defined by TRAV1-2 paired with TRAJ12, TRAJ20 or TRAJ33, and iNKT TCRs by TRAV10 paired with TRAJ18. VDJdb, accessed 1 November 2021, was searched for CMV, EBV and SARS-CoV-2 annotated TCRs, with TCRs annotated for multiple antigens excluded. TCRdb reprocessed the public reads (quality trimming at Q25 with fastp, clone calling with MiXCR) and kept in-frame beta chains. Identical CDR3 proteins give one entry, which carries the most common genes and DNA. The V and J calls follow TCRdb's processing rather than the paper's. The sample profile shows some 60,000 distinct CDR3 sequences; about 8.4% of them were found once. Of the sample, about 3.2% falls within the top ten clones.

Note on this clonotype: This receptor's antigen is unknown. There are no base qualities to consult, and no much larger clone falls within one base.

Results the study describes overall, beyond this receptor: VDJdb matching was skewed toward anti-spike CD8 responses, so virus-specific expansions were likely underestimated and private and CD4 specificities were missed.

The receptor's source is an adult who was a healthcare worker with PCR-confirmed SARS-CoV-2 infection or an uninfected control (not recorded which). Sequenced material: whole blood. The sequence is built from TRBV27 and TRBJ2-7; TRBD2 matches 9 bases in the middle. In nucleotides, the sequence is TGTGCCAGCAGTCTCTCTAGCGGGATCTACGAGCAGTACTTC. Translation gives CASSLSSGIYEQYF.